This note documents a single T cell receptor (beta chain) sequence. Its binding antigen is unknown. Base qualities were left out, and no much larger clone turns up one base away. The library came from 5' RACE. The instrument was an Illumina HiSeq 2000. A universal primer binding site was introduced by template switching, and a unique molecular identifier was present in the final cDNA, enabling accurate counting of TCR cDNA molecules. Specific primers in the conserved constant-segment region were used to synthesize first-strand cDNA for TCR alpha and beta chains. Each cDNA library was double barcoded, with a SMART-Mk sample barcode plus Illumina barcodes, to control for contamination. Two successive PCR steps introduced TruSeq adapter sequences along with Illumina sample barcodes. TCR alpha and beta cDNA libraries were sequenced on the Illumina HiSeq platform with custom primers. In the authors' own workflow: MiGEC was used to process raw reads and extract unique molecular identifiers, and MiXCR was used to find CDR3 positions. For each individual, recombination models were inferred using an EM algorithm with the repgenHMM and IGoR tools. The tcR package in R was used for shared clonotype analysis, with sharing normalized by the product of cloneset sizes. Out-of-frame nonproductive sequences were analyzed to study raw recombination free of thymic and clonal selection effects. Through fastp at Q25 and MiXCR, TCRdb rebuilt clones from the public reads, retaining in-frame beta chains. Rows are unified per CDR3 protein, each entry keeping the most common DNA and genes. TCRdb assigned the V and J calls; the authors' analysis was not used. The sample data list roughly 480,000 distinct CDR3 sequences, and roughly 24% of these were observed just once. Just under 3% of the sample comes from the top ten.

Only healthy Caucasian donors were included. The twin cohort comprised three pairs of female monozygotic twins, all aged roughly 18 to 30 years. Positive isolation kits from Invitrogen were used to isolate the CD4+ and CD8+ T cell populations. Taken from cysteine to phenylalanine, the CDR3 has 13 residues. Left in the record is the CDR3 DNA by itself, 39 bases read in frame from the first base. Cut back by 0 bases and 5 bases, the V and J ends lie 7 bases apart. This sample stems from a study of identical twins (dated by TCRdb to about 2016). Broadly, across the study: To test whether fetal clonotypes persist, this study deep-sequenced TCR alpha and beta repertoires from monozygotic twins, from unrelated adults of various ages, and from cord blood. To rule out contamination, replicate twin experiments were performed at different times with different library preparation protocols.

Study-wide conclusions, independent of this receptor: Compared with coincidental sharing between unrelated individuals, out-of-frame TCR alpha sequences shared between twins showed an excess of sequences with low generation probability. Invariant T cells such as MAIT and iNKT could partly confound zero-insertion analyses, though diverse VJ usage argued against this for most clonotypes. A weaker excess of twin sharing was found in beta out-of-frame sequences because the signal-to-noise ratio was lowered by fewer shared sequences. Abundant cord blood beta clonotypes had fewer insertions, young adult naive repertoires showed a similar but weaker trend, and memory repertoires showed no such trend. Because the same donors could not be followed over many years, the conclusions relied on cross-sectional statistical analysis. In monozygotic twins, recombination models systematically underestimated out-of-frame TCR alpha sharing, but the models matched the sharing seen between unrelated individuals.

The same sample was also studied in work on T cells expressing NK-cell markers. The second investigation adds: Several donors provided sorted CD3+CD56+NKG2C+, CD3+CD56+NKG2C- and CD3+CD56-NKG2C+ T-cell subsets, whose TCR beta-chain repertoires were profiled. Seven of the eight sequenced donors were HCMV-seropositive and one was HCMV-seronegative. In several experiments an anti-gammadeltaTCR antibody was added to restrict sorting to alphabetaTCR-expressing T cells. In six donors, the dominant CD3+CD56+NKG2C+ clonotypes were found to rank among the top 10 CD8+ clonotypes and to make up about 1.0-7.0% of CD8+ T cells. Those dominant clonotypes were again the most abundant among CD3+CD56-NKG2C+ cells in several donors, at about 25-65%. It remained unclear whether the expanded NKG2C-expressing T cell clones were specific for HCMV antigens. All eight donors whose samples were sequenced were randomly selected healthy volunteers, three of them men and five women. To determine HCMV serostatus, a commercial ELISA kit was used to detect HCMV-specific IgG in serum. MIGEC handled demultiplexing of the reads and grouping by UMI, while MiTCR was used to assemble and quantify clonotypes. To exclude erroneous sequences, any TCR cDNA sequence not supported by at least two reads was discarded. Downstream repertoire analysis used the tcR package, and clonotypes were matched across fractions by CDR3 nucleotide sequence plus V segment. Antigen specificity was annotated against VDJdb with VDJmatch, allowing one amino acid substitution in CDR3.

This clonotype originated in a woman under 30 in good health. The V gene is TRBV12-3 or TRBV12-4 and the J gene is TRBJ2-5, with the D gene not confidently named. Input material: CD4+ T cells sorted from blood. The DNA sequence reads TGTGCCAGCAGTTTAGCAGAGGCGGAGACCCAGTACTTC. Its coded protein is CASSLAEAETQYF.